This TCR beta chain is drawn from a study of blood T cells in healthy people across ages. Study-level points and caveats: CMV status of donors was unknown, possibly confounding expanded clonotype changes.

In this sample, this clonotype turned up a few times. Its antigen is as yet unknown. The V gene's germline CDR1 is MNHEY and CDR2 SVGAGI. The CDR3 totals 13 residues. J lost 4 bases, V lost 8 bases, and 4 bases had no gene match. Next came a second PCR, run for about 6 to 11 cycles, which used a sample-barcoded 5' primer along with a J-beta primer mix. TCRdb re-called the 5' RACE reads through MiXCR, storing one row per CDR3 protein. This sample yields fewer than 1 million distinct CDR3 sequences, of which around 45% are seen a single time; roughly 18% belongs to the top ten. Sample: blood. The chain employs TRBV6-5 and TRBJ2-3; the match to TRBD1 covers 9 bases. The source is a man in his sixties in good health. CDR3 sequence: CASGQGRPDTQYF. The CDR3 DNA reads as TGTGCCAGCGGACAGGGGAGGCCAGATACGCAGTATTTT.